These 20 T cell receptor beta chains came from one sample sequenced in a study of cytomegalovirus exposure and HLA in healthy donors. This PCR relied on a set of 60 Vbeta primers and 13 Jbeta primers. Method: immunoSEQ multiplex PCR; TCRdb's copy keeps in-frame clones and lacks some. The data contain about 150,000 clones, more than 75% of them singletons. Sequences were obtained from PBMCs. These receptors were collected from a woman in her forties in good health and CMV-seropositive.

This clone came up a few times. The V and J genes are TRBV5-4 and TRBJ2-7; TRBD2 matches at 13 bases. Trimming removed 0 bases from V and 6 bases from J; junction bases left unmatched: 3. The CDR3 contains 15 residues. Germline CDR1 is SGHNT and CDR2 is YYREEE (reference sequence). CDR3 in amino acids: CASSLDGTSGTEQYF. DNA for the CDR3: TGTGCCAGCAGCTTGGATGGGACTAGCGGGACCGAGCAGTACTTC.

J is TRBJ2-1 and V is TRBV30, with D possibly being TRBD2 (6 bases). Trimming stripped 3 bases from V and 2 bases from J, with 14 bases between. Germline V CDR1 and CDR2: GTSNPN, SVGIG (reference sequence). This CDR3 spans 15 amino acids. CDR3 nucleotides: TGTGCCTGGAGAGACTCCGGGACTCCCTACAATGAGCAGTTCTTC. As protein: CAWRDSGTPYNEQFF.

The V gene is TRBV6-4, the J gene TRBJ2-1, with 12 bases lining up with TRBD2. The J segment lost 9 bases and the V segment lost 5 bases, leaving 8 bases of the junction unmatched. CDR3 length: 15 amino acids. Germline loops: CDR1 MRHNA, CDR2 SNTAGT. DNA of the CDR3: TGTGCCAGCAGTATACTAGCGGGAGGCCGGGGTGAGCAGTTCTTC. Protein: CASSILAGGRGEQFF.

About this clone: Different DNA sequences within this sample yield the same CDR3. The chain carries TRBV5-1 and TRBJ2-3, with TRBD2 identical over 12 bases. The CDR3 totals 17 residues. V shed 3 bases and J 0 bases; nucleotides not matched to a gene: 5. Germline CDR1 reads SGHRS; CDR2 reads YFSETQ. The DNA of the CDR3 is TGCGCCAGCAGCTCCGGGACTAGCGGGCGTAGCACAGATACGCAGTATTTT. Its translation: CASSSGTSGRSTDTQYF.

Remarks on this clone: A read error may account for a junction end that differs from germline. The rearrangement joins TRBV4-1 to TRBJ2-7; 8 bases are a match to TRBD2. The CDR3 loop spans 14 amino acids. Germline V gene data show CDR1 as MGHRA and CDR2 as YSYEKL. The CDR3 spells CAGSQAGLAGEQYF. The CDR3 DNA sequence: TGCGCCGGCAGCCAGGCTGGACTAGCTGGTGAGCAGTACTTC.

This chain connects TRBV10-2 to TRBJ1-1, with a tentative D call TRBD1 (6 bases). This CDR3 has 15 residues. V was clipped by 6 bases and J by 1 base, with 15 bases between them. Looked up from germline, CDR1 is WSHSY and CDR2 is SAAADI. The CDR3 DNA is TGCGCCAGCAGAGATCAGGGGTTGCGGAACACTGAAGCTTTCTTT. Its protein product is CASRDQGLRNTEAFF.

The chain recombines TRBV15 with TRBJ2-2; perhaps TRBD1 as D (6 bases). This CDR3 is built from 15 residues. The V gene lost 1 base and the J gene lost 4 bases, with 10 bases spanning the gap. The V gene's germline CDR1 is LNHNV and CDR2 YYDKDF (reference sequence). The CDR3 sequence is CATSRGGGSTGELFF. The CDR3 region has the DNA TGTGCCACCAGCAGAGGAGGGGGTTCCACCGGGGAGCTGTTTTTT.

CDR3 DNA: TGTGCCAGCAGCGTAAACTTGTTCAATGAGCAGTTCTTC. It is translated as CASSVNLFNEQFF. The V and J genes are TRBV9 and TRBJ2-1; D remains unclear. The germline V gene has CDR1 SGDLS and CDR2 YYNGEE. Trimming removed 1 base from V and 6 bases from J, with 8 bases in between. CDR3 size: 13 residues.

The chain has TRBV27 and TRBJ2-1; TRBD2 is a possible D gene (7 bases). This CDR3 is 13 amino acids long. V lost 8 bases and J 4 bases, leaving 12 bases between the germline ends. Germline lookup yields CDR1 MNHEY and CDR2 SMNVEV (reference sequence). The CDR3 nucleotides are TGTGCCAGCGGTAGGGGGGGGTACAATGAGCAGTTCTTC. Amino acids: CASGRGGYNEQFF.

J is TRBJ2-7 and V is TRBV7-2, with TRBD1 identical over 7 bases. CDR1 is SGHTA and CDR2 is FQGNSA in the germline V gene. Trimming at V came to 6 bases and at J to 0 bases, leaving 8 bases not matched to a gene. This CDR3 has 15 amino acids. This chain's CDR3 is CASRPGQASSYEQYF. The CDR3 nucleotides are TGTGCCAGCAGGCCCGGACAGGCCAGCTCCTACGAGCAGTACTTC.

The chain couples TRBV29-1 to TRBJ1-2; TRBD1 agrees at 9 bases. The V segment lost 6 bases and the J segment 0 bases; nucleotides outside the gene matches: 2. The CDR3 is 13 residues long. Germline V gives CDR1 SQVTM, CDR2 ANQGSEA. Here the CDR3 reads CSVRTGANYGYTF. In DNA form, the CDR3 reads TGCAGCGTAAGGACAGGGGCTAACTATGGCTACACCTTC.

The V and J genes are TRBV2 and TRBJ1-1; D is uncertain. This CDR3 spans 14 amino acids. Germline lookup yields CDR1 SNHLY and CDR2 FYNNEI. Trimming left V 5 bases short and J 3 bases short, with 13 bases between. This chain's CDR3 is CASSSPGTHTEAFF. As DNA, the CDR3 is TGTGCCAGCAGTTCTCCAGGTACCCACACTGAAGCTTTCTTT. The whole variable domain, remainder taken from reference TRBV2 and TRBJ1-1, is EPEVTQTPSHQVTQMGQEVILRCVPISNHLYFYWYRQILGQKVEFLVSFYNNEISEKSEIFDDQFSVERPDGSNFTLKIRSTKLEDSAMYFCASSSPGTHTEAFFGQGTRLTVV.

The rearrangement joins TRBV7-9 to TRBJ2-2, with 10 bases identical to TRBD1. This CDR3 is built from 16 residues. The germline CDR1 and CDR2 sequences are SEHNR and FQNEAQ (reference sequence). The junction had 8 bases not matched to a gene; V was cut back by 5 bases and J by 5 bases. The CDR3 here is CASSNSDRGLTGELFF. For the CDR3, the DNA is TGTGCCAGCAGCAACTCAGACAGGGGGCTAACCGGGGAGCTGTTTTTT. The variable domain in full, with the rest retrieved from reference TRBV7-9 and TRBJ2-2, is DTGVSQNPRHKITKRGQNVTFRCDPISEHNRLYWYRQTLGQGPEFLTYFQNEAQLEKSRLLSDRFSAERPKGSFSTLEIQRTEQGDSAMYLCASSNSDRGLTGELFFGEGSRLTVL.

The sample holds one count of this clone. J is TRBJ2-3 and V is TRBV7-9; no clear D gene. Germline CDR1 is SEHNR and CDR2 is FQNEAQ (reference sequence). CDR3 length: 15 residues. Trimming pared 1 base from V and 6 bases from J, leaving 14 bases between. The CDR3 sequence: CASSLGGIGADTQYF. CDR3 DNA: TGTGCCAGCAGCTTAGGAGGTATTGGCGCGGATACGCAGTATTTT.

The chain carries TRBV4-1 and TRBJ1-5; D is possibly TRBD1 (6 bases). The V gene lost 4 bases and the J gene lost 2 bases, with 15 bases spanning the gap. CDR1 and CDR2 (germline): MGHRA, YSYEKL. The CDR3 contains 16 residues. The CDR3 region has the DNA TGCGCCAGCAGCCGATTAGTACAGGGAGGCAATCAGCCCCAGCATTTT. It specifies CASSRLVQGGNQPQHF.

J is TRBJ1-1 and V is TRBV28; D unclear. Germline V gives CDR1 MDHEN, CDR2 SYDVKM. Trimming stripped 6 bases from V and 5 bases from J, with 22 bases between. The length of the CDR3 is 16 residues. CDR3 sequence (DNA): TGTGCCAGCAGCTTAACTGCGGGCACCCTCGGGACTGAAGCTTTCTTT. Translation: CASSLTAGTLGTEAFF.

The chain recombines TRBV4-1 with TRBJ1-2, with TRBD1 identical over 8 bases. CDR1 is MGHRA and CDR2 is YSYEKL in the germline V gene. There are 17 residues in the CDR3. Trimming took 1 base from V and 4 from J; bases not matched to a gene: 11. CDR3 bases: TGCGCCAGCAGCCAAGGGACAGGGATATTCCTAGGCTATGGCTACACCTTC. Residues: CASSQGTGIFLGYGYTF.

The chain employs TRBV6-1 and TRBJ2-4; D may be TRBD2 (6 bases). V was shortened by 6 bases and J by 1 base, with 16 bases between the two germline ends. This CDR3 has 16 residues. The V gene's germline CDR1 is MNHNS and CDR2 SASEGT. CDR3 in DNA: TGTGCCAGCAGCGAACTTGGAGGGCTGGCCAAAAACATTCAGTACTTC. Protein sequence: CASSELGGLAKNIQYF.

The CDR3 sequence is CASSNTENTEAFF. DNA for the CDR3: TGTGCCAGCAGCAATACAGAGAACACTGAAGCTTTCTTT. This chain uses TRBV11-3 with TRBJ1-1; D remains ambiguous. Germline lookup yields CDR1 SGHNT and CDR2 YENEEA. V dropped 5 bases and J dropped 1 base, with 8 bases sitting between them. The CDR3 covers 13 residues.

This rearrangement joins TRBV6-1 to TRBJ2-2; D call uncertain. Germline assignment: CDR1 MNHNS and CDR2 SASEGT. The CDR3 loop spans 14 amino acids. The V end was cut by 4 bases, the J end by 2 bases, with 8 bases between. The CDR3 nucleotides are TGTGCCAGCAGTGCTTTCCCTAACACCGGGGAGCTGTTTTTT. This codes for CASSAFPNTGELFF.